This passage covers 31 T cell receptor beta chains from one sample sequenced in a study. Cells sorted as Tregs were CD4+, CD25+ and CD127-/low. TCRdb itself ran the 5' RACE reads through MiXCR, one entry per CDR3 protein. Counted here are fewer than 65,000 distinct CDR3 sequences, under 25% occurring once; the ten biggest clones make up 3% to 4%. Sequences were obtained from tumor-infiltrating Tregs sorted from the breast tumor. Receptor source: a female donor with breast cancer.

Only a few counts were recorded for this clonotype. V usage is TRBV5-1 and J usage is TRBJ1-6, with D unclear. Looked up from germline, CDR1 is SGHRS and CDR2 is YFSETQ. V was clipped by 4 bases and J by 7 bases, with 15 bases between them. The CDR3 spans 15 residues. In DNA, the CDR3 is TGCGCCAGCAGCCCCGTGGACGGTAGGAATTCACCCCTCCACTTT. It specifies CASSPVDGRNSPLHF.

In this sample, this clonotype turned up a few times. This chain uses TRBV5-1 with TRBJ2-5, with D possibly being TRBD2 (5 bases). The germline V gene encodes CDR1 SGHRS and CDR2 YFSETQ. Trimming cost V 7 bases and J 5 bases, with 21 bases left between them. The CDR3 extends over 15 amino acids. CDR3 sequence (DNA): TGCGCCAGCGGCGAGAGGGCCGCACCCGGGGAGACCCAGTACTTC. Translation: CASGERAAPGETQYF.

This clonotype has a count of ten or more. The rearrangement links TRBV11-1 to TRBJ2-6, with 8 bases lining up with TRBD1. The J segment lost 1 base and the V segment lost 5 bases, leaving 13 bases of the junction unmatched. Germline V gene sequence: CDR1 SGHAT, CDR2 FQDESV (reference sequence). This CDR3 has 19 amino acids. This CDR3 is CASSTPGQGIQSGANVLTF. The CDR3 bases are TGTGCCAGCAGCACCCCTGGACAGGGAATTCAATCTGGGGCCAACGTCCTGACTTTC.

Points on this clonotype: The CDR3 end shows no conserved phenylalanine or tryptophan, and so a read error is likely. The chain joins TRBV20-1 to TRBJ2-7; 10 nucleotides align to TRBD1. CDR1 DFQATT and CDR2 SNEGSKA come from the germline V gene (reference sequence). Germline trimming cut 5 bases from V and 4 bases from J; bases unmatched to any gene: 5. The CDR3 covers 13 residues. CDR3 bases: TGCAGTGCTCGACGACAGGGGGCTTACGAGCAGTACTCC. It translates to CSARRQGAYEQYS.

This clonotype was counted only a few times. V gene TRBV12-3 or TRBV12-4 combines with J gene TRBJ1-2, with D unresolved. The CDR3 loop spans 11 amino acids. V lost 0 bases and J lost 8, with 4 bases in between. CDR3 bases: TGTGCCAGCAGTTTAGCGCAAGGCTACACCTTC. It encodes CASSLAQGYTF.

The J gene is TRBJ2-7, the V gene TRBV20-1; no definite D call. The CDR3 is made up of 14 amino acids. V was trimmed by 6 bases and J by 2 bases, leaving 17 bases between them. CDR1 and CDR2 (germline): DFQATT, SNEGSKA (reference sequence). The CDR3 spells CSAELSQPTYEQYF. The CDR3 DNA sequence: TGCAGTGCCGAACTATCACAGCCAACCTACGAGCAGTACTTC.

This clonotype has at least ten counts. The chain combines TRBV7-2 with TRBJ2-2; maybe TRBD2 (6 bases). This CDR3 has 14 residues. Between the trimmed V and J ends, which lost 5 bases and 6 bases, there was a span of 13 bases. Germline lookup yields CDR1 SGHTA and CDR2 FQGNSA. DNA of the CDR3: TGTGCCAGCAGCCGATCCCCGGGGGCCGGGGAGCTGTTTTTT. Translating it yields CASSRSPGAGELFF.

The table lists this clonotype with a few counts. The chain employs TRBV20-1 and TRBJ2-7, with 7 bases lining up with TRBD1. Germline V gives CDR1 DFQATT, CDR2 SNEGSKA (reference sequence). After removal of 2 bases from V and 4 bases from J, the junction contained 11 bases not matched to a gene. This CDR3 has 15 residues. CDR3 DNA: TGCAGTGCTAGATCGGACAGGACCTCCGGGTACGAGCAGTACTTC. Protein: CSARSDRTSGYEQYF.

This clonotype was observed many times. The J gene is TRBJ1-2, the V gene TRBV5-1; a weak D match, TRBD1 (5 bases). Looked up from germline, CDR1 is SGHRS and CDR2 is YFSETQ. Trimming took off 0 bases at V and 8 bases at J, with 11 bases between the two ends. The CDR3 has 13 amino acids. As DNA, the CDR3 is TGCGCCAGCAGCTTGGTCTCGGGGGAGGGCTACACCTTC. Amino acid sequence: CASSLVSGEGYTF.

This rearrangement joins TRBV3-1 to TRBJ1-5; D call uncertain. Germline CDR1 and CDR2: LGHDT and YNNKEL (reference sequence). CDR3 size: 15 residues. V was trimmed by 0 bases and J by 0 bases, leaving 6 bases between them. The CDR3 sequence is CASSQDLSSNQPQHF. The CDR3 DNA follows: TGTGCCAGCAGCCAAGATTTGAGTAGCAATCAGCCCCAGCATTTT. Filled out from reference TRBV3-1 and TRBJ1-5, the complete variable domain reads DTAVSQTPKYLVTQMGNDKSIKCEQNLGHDTMYWYKQDSKKFLKIMFSYNNKELIINETVPNRFSPKSPDKAHLNLHINSLELGDSAVYFCASSQDLSSNQPQHFGDGTRLSIL.

The chain couples TRBV3-1 to TRBJ1-2; D perhaps matches TRBD1 (5 bases). Germline V gene lookup returns CDR1 LGHDT and CDR2 YNNKEL (reference sequence). V was trimmed by 3 bases and J by 8 bases, leaving 16 bases between them. The CDR3 runs to 14 residues. CDR3 loop: CASSHLEGTLGYTF. CDR3 nucleotide sequence: TGTGCCAGCAGCCACCTCGAGGGGACGTTGGGCTACACCTTC.

This clonotype occurred many times. The chain joins TRBV5-1 to TRBJ2-5, with TRBD1 identical over 11 bases. V shed 3 bases and J 5 bases; nucleotides not matched to a gene: 3. CDR1 is SGHRS and CDR2 is YFSETQ in the germline V gene. This CDR3 spans 14 amino acids. CDR3 protein: CASSSGQGGETQYF. The CDR3 DNA reads TGCGCCAGCAGCTCGGGACAGGGGGGCGAGACCCAGTACTTC.

This clonotype was detected a few times. The V gene is TRBV6-5, the J gene TRBJ1-2, with D possibly being TRBD1 (5 bases). Between the trimmed V and J ends, which lost 0 bases and 8 bases, there was a span of 16 bases. The germline CDR1 and CDR2 sequences are MNHEY and SVGAGI. The CDR3 sequence is 15 residues long. The CDR3 protein is CASSYSGPLRGGYTF. CDR3 bases: TGTGCCAGCAGTTACTCGGGACCGCTAAGGGGCGGCTACACCTTC.

The sample holds many counts of this clonotype. The chain links TRBV4-1 to TRBJ2-1, with 12 bases identical to TRBD2. There are 17 residues in the CDR3. The ends lost 3 bases at V and 5 bases at J; junction bases unmatched: 8. Germline loops: CDR1 MGHRA, CDR2 YSYEKL. The chain's CDR3 is CASSHSPLAGGNNEQFF. Written as DNA, the CDR3 is TGCGCCAGCAGCCATTCCCCACTAGCGGGAGGCAACAATGAGCAGTTCTTC.

This rearrangement joins TRBV2 to TRBJ2-1; 9 nucleotides agree with TRBD2. The CDR3 is 12 amino acids. With V trimmed by 3 bases and J by 13 bases, 4 bases remained unmatched. Looked up from germline, CDR1 is SNHLY and CDR2 is FYNNEI. CDR3 nucleotides: TGTGCCAGCAGTGAGAGCGGGGGGAGTCAGTTCTTC. Translated, it gives CASSESGGSQFF.

This clonotype was recorded many times. The V gene is TRBV20-1, the J gene TRBJ2-7; 9 bases are a match to TRBD1. Germline V lookup: CDR1 DFQATT, CDR2 SNEGSKA (reference sequence). The CDR3 consists of 15 residues. The junction had 7 bases not matched to a gene; V was cut back by 2 bases and J by 2 bases. CDR3 coding DNA: TGCAGTGCTAGACCCGGGACAGGGTTGACCTACGAGCAGTACTTC. Encoded protein: CSARPGTGLTYEQYF.

This clonotype was counted between two and nine times. The chain couples TRBV5-1 to TRBJ2-7, with 8 bases that match TRBD1. The V gene's germline CDR1 is SGHRS and CDR2 YFSETQ. This CDR3 is 16 amino acids long. V lost 0 bases and J lost 5; bases outside the gene matches: 10. CDR3 in DNA: TGCGCCAGCAGCTTGGTTCCAGGGGGCAGAGTCAACGAGCAGTACTTC. Residues: CASSLVPGGRVNEQYF.

Concerning this clonotype: This may be a read error: a much more frequent sequence differs by one nucleotide. This rearrangement joins TRBV10-3 to TRBJ2-3; D possibly corresponds to TRBD1 (6 bases). Trimming took off 8 bases at V and 2 bases at J, with 17 bases between the two ends. The CDR3 runs 15 residues. Germline CDR1 is ENHRY and CDR2 is SYGVKD. The CDR3 protein is CAIRLGGQVTDTQYF. The DNA for the CDR3 is TGTGCCATCCGACTTGGGGGACAAGTCACAGATACGCAGTATTTT.

The chain uses TRBV12-3 or TRBV12-4 and TRBJ1-1; possibly TRBD1 for D (5 bases). The ends were cut back, 4 bases at V and 2 bases at J, with 14 bases in the middle. This CDR3 has 15 residues. The CDR3 DNA reads as TGTGCCAGCAGTTCTAGGTCGGGGGGTAACACTGAAGCTTTCTTT. Protein sequence: CASSSRSGGNTEAFF.

The chain has TRBV7-2 and TRBJ1-3; no clear D. The CDR3 is made up of 16 amino acids. Germline CDR1 SGHTA, CDR2 FQGNSA. Trimming cost V 1 base and J 0 bases, with 10 bases left between them. The CDR3 here is CASSLDTISSGNTIYF. CDR3 DNA: TGTGCCAGCAGCTTAGATACTATAAGCTCTGGAAACACCATATATTTT.

A word on this clonotype: At one end the junction does not follow the germline gene, possibly because of a read error. This chain joins TRBV10-3 and TRBJ1-1; 9 positions match TRBD1. CDR3 length: 12 amino acids. Germline values: CDR1 ENHRY, CDR2 SYGVKD. Here the CDR3 DNA reads TGTACCATCAGTCCCGGGACAGGGGAAGCTTTCTTT. Amino acids: CTISPGTGEAFF.

In the case of this clonotype: A much larger clone is a single base away; this may be a read error. The rearrangement uses TRBV12-3 or TRBV12-4 and TRBJ1-6; 7 bases line up with TRBD1. This CDR3 region has 14 residues. V lost 5 bases, J lost 8 bases, and 6 bases stayed unmatched. The CDR3 nucleotides are TGTGCCAGCAGTACCGGGACAGCAGATTCACCCCTCCACTTT. Its translation is CASSTGTADSPLHF.

This sequence joins TRBV3-1 and TRBJ2-7; a possible D gene is TRBD2 (6 bases). With 6 bases removed from V and 3 bases from J, the gap between germline ends came to 15 bases. This CDR3 has 14 residues. CDR1 and CDR2 (germline): LGHDT, YNNKEL (reference sequence). CDR3 residues: CASRPGLSGYEQYF. As DNA, the CDR3 is TGTGCCAGCAGACCTGGACTATCTGGCTACGAGCAGTACTTC.

V is TRBV29-1 and J is TRBJ2-3; D ambiguous. Per the germline V gene, CDR1 is SQVTM and CDR2 is ANQGSEA. The CDR3 is 13 amino acids. The germline V and J ends were trimmed by 5 bases and 11 bases, with 20 bases remaining between them. The CDR3 region has the DNA TGCAGCGTTCACGGACCCCTTGCCAGAGGGCAGTATTTT. As protein: CSVHGPLARGQYF.

At least ten counts were recorded for this clonotype. The chain joins TRBV7-9 to TRBJ2-1, with TRBD2 matching over 14 bases. CDR1 is SEHNR and CDR2 is FQNEAQ in the germline V gene (reference sequence). The V and J ends lost 1 base and 0 bases, in that order; junction bases with no gene match: 5. There are 19 residues in the CDR3. The CDR3 protein is CASSLGGLAGDLSYNEQFF. CDR3 bases: TGTGCCAGCAGCTTAGGGGGACTAGCGGGGGACCTCTCCTACAATGAGCAGTTCTTC.

A few counts support this clonotype. This chain joins TRBV4-2 and TRBJ2-3; TRBD2 agrees at 10 bases. Looked up from germline, CDR1 is LGHNA and CDR2 is YNFKEQ. V gave up 4 bases and J gave up 5 bases; unmatched junction bases: 9. This CDR3 region has 16 residues. CDR3 nucleotides: TGTGCCAGCAGCCCTGTTAAAGCGGGAGGGGGAGATACGCAGTATTTT. It specifies CASSPVKAGGGDTQYF.

This clonotype was recorded a few times. The V call is TRBV5-1, the J call TRBJ2-3, with D possibly matching TRBD2 (6 bases). CDR3 size: 14 residues. Trimming took off 4 bases at V and 8 bases at J, with 17 bases between the two ends. Germline CDR1 reads SGHRS; CDR2 reads YFSETQ. CDR3 sequence: CASSPGLQRGTQYF. CDR3 coding DNA: TGCGCCAGCAGCCCGGGACTTCAACGGGGTACGCAGTATTTT.

CDR3 in DNA: TGCAGTGCTAAATCTGGCTCCTACGAGCAGTACTTC. Amino acid sequence: CSAKSGSYEQYF. The chain links TRBV20-1 to TRBJ2-7; no firm D call. CDR3 length equals 12 residues. Germline CDR1 and CDR2: DFQATT and SNEGSKA (reference sequence). V was clipped by 4 bases and J by 0 bases, with 7 bases between them.

This chain uses TRBV7-2 with TRBJ2-2; D is unclear. Per germline, CDR1 SGHTA and CDR2 FQGNSA. This CDR3 spans 16 amino acids. V was clipped by 0 bases and J by 0 bases, with 8 bases between them. This CDR3 reads CASSLARSTNTGELFF. CDR3 in DNA: TGTGCCAGCAGCTTAGCGAGATCCACGAACACCGGGGAGCTGTTTTTT.

This clonotype was observed many times. The chain has TRBV7-3 and TRBJ2-1; the D is unclear. The CDR3 loop spans 13 amino acids. V lost 5 bases to trimming and J lost 4 bases, with 9 bases between them. Looked up from germline, CDR1 is SGHTA and CDR2 is FQGTGA. The CDR3 coding sequence is TGTGCCAGCAGCAATTCGGGTTACAATGAGCAGTTCTTC. Translating it yields CASSNSGYNEQFF. The full variable domain, with the rest looked up from reference TRBV7-3 and TRBJ2-1, is GAGVSQTPSNKVTEKGKYVELRCDPISGHTALYWYRQSLGQGPEFLIYFQGTGAADDSGLPNDRFFAVRPEGSVSTLKIQRTERGDSAVYLCASSNSGYNEQFFGPGTRLTVL.

V usage is TRBV12-3 or TRBV12-4 and J usage is TRBJ2-3, with 9 bases that match TRBD2. V shed 10 bases, J shed 4 bases, and the junction held 9 bases outside the gene matches. The CDR3 is made up of 14 amino acids. CDR3 in amino acids: CATTTSGLSDTQYF. The CDR3 DNA reads as TGTGCCACTACGACTAGCGGCCTCTCAGATACGCAGTATTTT.